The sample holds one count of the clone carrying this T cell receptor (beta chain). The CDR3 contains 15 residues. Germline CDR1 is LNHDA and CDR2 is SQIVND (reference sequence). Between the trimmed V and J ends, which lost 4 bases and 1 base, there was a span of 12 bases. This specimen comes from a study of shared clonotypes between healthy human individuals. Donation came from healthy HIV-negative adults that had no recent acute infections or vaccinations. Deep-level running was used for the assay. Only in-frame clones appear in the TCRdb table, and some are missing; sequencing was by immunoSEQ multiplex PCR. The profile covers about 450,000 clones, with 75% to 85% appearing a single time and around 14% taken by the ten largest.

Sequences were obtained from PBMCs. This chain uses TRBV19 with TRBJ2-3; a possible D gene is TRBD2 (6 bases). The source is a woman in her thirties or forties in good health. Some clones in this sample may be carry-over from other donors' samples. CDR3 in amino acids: CASSTPASGTDTQYF. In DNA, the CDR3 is TGTGCCAGTAGTACCCCCGCTAGCGGCACAGATACGCAGTATTTT.